The clone carrying this TCR beta chain was seen more than once but under ten times. The CDR3 has 16 residues. The ends lost 0 bases at V and 6 bases at J; junction bases unmatched: 7. Germline lookup yields CDR1 MNHEY and CDR2 SVGAGI. Rearranged V-D-J TRB sequences were amplified with a mixed TRB-A/B primer pool. TCRdb ran MiXCR on the multiplex PCR reads and lists one entry per CDR3 protein. The table has thousands of distinct CDR3 sequences, approximately 24% seen once; the top ten hold 2.6%. Peripheral blood genomic DNA, not sorted cells or RNA, was the template. This entry is derived from a study of T cell repertoires in aging, cancer and after chemotherapy. Study-wide background: Clear clonal overlap appeared across healthy donor samples taken over several months to years. The full dataset contained millions of TCR reads.

The chain combines TRBV6-5 with TRBJ2-4; 8 bases are a match to TRBD2. The source is a human donor in good health. The specimen was blood. CDR3 DNA: TGTGCCAGCAGTTACTCGTCCGCGGCGGGGGGAAACATTCAGTACTTC. Translating gives CASSYSSAAGGNIQYF.